This TCR beta chain was recorded in a study of T cells in Graves' hyperthyroidism and ophthalmopathy. Amplified TCR beta CDR3 regions came from RNA transcripts. First-round RT-PCR of the TCR CDR3 relied on the HTBI primer set. From the multiplex PCR reads, TCRdb called clonotypes with MiXCR, one entry per CDR3 protein. The repertoire has 200,000 to 250,000 distinct CDR3 sequences, approximately 20% of them found once; the top ten carry about 45%. Ten or more counts support this clonotype. Specimen: blood. The receptor's source is a man aged 35 to 55 with Graves' hyperthyroidism.

The CDR3 DNA is TGTGCCAGCAGGGGACAGATGAACACTGAAGCTTTCTTT. Protein product: CASRGQMNTEAFF. V gene TRBV12-3 or TRBV12-4 combines with J gene TRBJ1-1; 7 bases fit TRBD1. There are 13 residues in the CDR3. V lost 6 bases and J lost 0; bases outside the gene matches: 1.